Given below is one T cell receptor beta chain in context. These data are taken from a study of blood T cell repertoires in COVID-19. V lost 3 bases and J 4 bases, leaving 25 bases between the germline ends. Germline V gene lookup returns CDR1 MNHEY and CDR2 SMNVEV (reference sequence). This CDR3 comprises 18 residues. Libraries were prepared by immunoSEQ multiplex PCR; TCRdb keeps only in-frame clonotypes and omits some of them. The sample yields 200,000 to 250,000 clones, around 88% seen once. The V gene is TRBV27, the J gene TRBJ2-7, with a possible D match to TRBD2 (5 bases). The sample taken for sequencing was PBMCs or T cells enriched from blood (not recorded which). The origin of this receptor is a woman aged 45-65 years who had recovered from COVID-19. CDR3 protein: CASSFRGGTWGKVYEQYF. For the CDR3, the DNA is TGTGCCAGCAGTTTCCGGGGTGGCACTTGGGGTAAAGTTTACGAGCAGTACTTC.